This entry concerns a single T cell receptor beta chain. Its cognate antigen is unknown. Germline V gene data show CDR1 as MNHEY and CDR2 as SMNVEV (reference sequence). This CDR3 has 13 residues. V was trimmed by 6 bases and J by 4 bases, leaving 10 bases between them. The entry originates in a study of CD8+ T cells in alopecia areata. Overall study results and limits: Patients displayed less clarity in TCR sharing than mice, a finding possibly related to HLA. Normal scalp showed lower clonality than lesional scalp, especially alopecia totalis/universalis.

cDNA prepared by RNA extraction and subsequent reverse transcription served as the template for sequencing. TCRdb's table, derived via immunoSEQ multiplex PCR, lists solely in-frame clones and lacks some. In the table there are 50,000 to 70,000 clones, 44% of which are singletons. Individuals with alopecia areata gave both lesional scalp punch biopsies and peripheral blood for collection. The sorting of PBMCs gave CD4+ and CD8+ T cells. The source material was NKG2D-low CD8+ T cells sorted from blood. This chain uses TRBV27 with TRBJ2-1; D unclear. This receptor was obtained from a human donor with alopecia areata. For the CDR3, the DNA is TGTGCCAGCAGCTTTTCGGGTTACAATGAGCAGTTCTTC. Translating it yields CASSFSGYNEQFF.